What follows are 29 T cell receptor beta chains derived from one specimen sequenced in a study of blood T cell repertoires in COVID-19. This table comes from immunoSEQ multiplex PCR, and its TCRdb copy is limited to in-frame clones, with some not included. The sample records about 240,000 clones, roughly 83% being singletons. The sequencing sample was made of peripheral blood. These receptors all stem from an older man with acute or convalescent COVID-19.

The V call is TRBV6-4, the J call TRBJ1-2; the match to TRBD1 covers 7 bases. CDR1 and CDR2 from the germline V gene are MRHNA and SNTAGT. V trimming: 7 bases; J trimming: 5 bases; junction bases outside the gene matches: 7. The CDR3 contains 13 residues. DNA for the CDR3: TGTGCCAGCAAGGCGGCAGGGGGTTATGGCTACACCTTC. This encodes CASKAAGGYGYTF.

The chain employs TRBV18 and TRBJ2-1; the match to TRBD1 covers 9 bases. Germline values: CDR1 KGHSH, CDR2 LQKENI. This CDR3 has 15 residues. V shed 7 bases, J shed 4 bases, and the junction held 8 bases outside the gene matches. The CDR3 here is CASCEGTGMYNEQFF. For the CDR3, the DNA is TGTGCCAGCTGCGAGGGGACAGGGATGTACAATGAGCAGTTCTTC.

There are a few counts of this clone. The V call is TRBV5-1, the J call TRBJ1-5; perhaps TRBD1 as D (5 bases). The germline CDR1 and CDR2 sequences are SGHRS and YFSETQ. Trimming stripped 0 bases from V and 4 bases from J, with 11 bases between. The CDR3 is 15 amino acids. The CDR3 coding sequence is TGCGCCAGCAGCTTGGTAGGGGCAGATAATCAGCCCCAGCATTTT. Translating it yields CASSLVGADNQPQHF.

In its sample, this clone was seen a few times. The chain employs TRBV7-9 and TRBJ2-2, with a weak D call TRBD2 (6 bases). The CDR3 covers 14 residues. Trimming pared 3 bases from V and 6 bases from J, leaving 11 bases between. Germline values: CDR1 SEHNR, CDR2 FQNEAQ (reference sequence). For the CDR3, the DNA is TGTGCCAGCAGCTTGGAGGGATCTGCCGGGGAGCTGTTTTTT. Residues: CASSLEGSAGELFF.

The V and J genes are TRBV6-5 and TRBJ1-4; TRBD1 is a possible D gene (5 bases). The length of the CDR3 is 15 residues. Per germline, CDR1 MNHEY and CDR2 SVGAGI. Between the trimmed V and J ends, which lost 0 bases and 4 bases, there was a span of 9 bases. CDR3 bases: TGTGCCAGCAGTTACTCGATTCAGGGTAATGAAAAACTGTTTTTT. Its translation: CASSYSIQGNEKLFF.

The chain couples TRBV10-3 to TRBJ1-1; the D is unclear. CDR1 ENHRY and CDR2 SYGVKD come from the germline V gene. The V end was cut by 8 bases, the J end by 4 bases, with 14 bases between. The CDR3 runs to 13 residues. Here the CDR3 DNA reads TGTGCCATCCGGGAGGGAGAAAGCACTGAAGCTTTCTTT. Protein: CAIREGESTEAFF.

V and J are TRBV28 and TRBJ2-1, with D unclear. CDR3 length equals 12 residues. Germline assignment: CDR1 MDHEN and CDR2 SYDVKM. V lost 2 bases, J lost 10 bases, and 9 bases lay in between. The CDR3 reads CASSLPPREQFF. DNA for the CDR3: TGTGCCAGCAGTTTACCCCCCAGGGAGCAGTTCTTC. Full variable domain (missing parts from reference TRBV28 and TRBJ2-1): DVKVTQSSRYLVKRTGEKVFLECVQDMDHENMFWYRQDPGLGLRLIYFSYDVKMKEKGDIPEGYSVSREKKERFSLILESASTNQTSMYLCASSLPPREQFFGPGTRLTVL.

The chain recombines TRBV9 with TRBJ1-1, with a weak D call TRBD1 (5 bases). The CDR3 totals 14 residues. V shed 0 bases and J shed 5 bases, with 11 bases lying between them. The germline gives CDR1 SGDLS, CDR2 YYNGEE. The DNA of the CDR3 is TGTGCCAGCAGCGTAGCCCAGACAGTGACTGAAGCTTTCTTT. Its protein product is CASSVAQTVTEAFF. Variable domain in full (rest from reference TRBV9 and TRBJ1-1): DSGVTQTPKHLITATGQRVTLRCSPRSGDLSVYWYQQSLDQGLQFLIQYYNGEERAKGNILERFSAQQFPDLHSELNLSSLELGDSALYFCASSVAQTVTEAFFGQGTRLTVV.

The CDR3 loop is CASSLLQGTSYNSPLHF. The CDR3, as DNA: TGTGCCAGCAGTTTACTACAGGGAACGTCCTATAATTCACCCCTCCACTTT. The chain links TRBV28 to TRBJ1-6; D might be TRBD1 (6 bases). Germline CDR1 MDHEN, CDR2 SYDVKM. The CDR3 loop spans 17 amino acids. Trimming took 2 bases from V and 1 from J, leaving 12 bases between them.

The chain has TRBV2 and TRBJ1-4, with 8 nucleotides matching TRBD1. Germline V gives CDR1 SNHLY, CDR2 FYNNEI. Unmatched junction bases numbered 2, after V lost 3 bases and J lost 5 bases. This CDR3 is 14 amino acids long. CDR3 sequence: CASSEDRANEKLFF. The CDR3 region has the DNA TGTGCCAGCAGTGAGGACAGGGCAAATGAAAAACTGTTTTTT.

This clone was seen more than once but under ten times. This chain connects TRBV6-5 to TRBJ1-2, with D possibly matching TRBD1 (6 bases). The CDR3 has 15 residues. V shed 0 bases and J shed 0 bases, with 8 bases lying between them. Per germline, CDR1 MNHEY and CDR2 SVGAGI. CDR3 coding DNA: TGTGCCAGCAGTTACTCAAACAGGGCTAACTATGGCTACACCTTC. Amino acid sequence: CASSYSNRANYGYTF.

The chain couples TRBV7-2 to TRBJ1-1; no clear D gene. Germline loops: CDR1 SGHTA, CDR2 FQGNSA. CDR3 length: 12 amino acids. The V end was cut by 5 bases, the J end by 11 bases, with 15 bases between. The CDR3 is CASSEATYKAFF. The DNA for the CDR3 is TGTGCCAGCAGCGAGGCGACCTACAAGGCTTTCTTT.

This clone has a handful of counts. CDR3 sequence: CASSRLAVSSYEQYF. CDR3 coding DNA: TGTGCCAGCAGCAGACTAGCGGTGAGCTCCTACGAGCAGTACTTC. This chain links TRBV21-1 with TRBJ2-7; the D call TRBD2 from the table was never checked on the DNA. TRBV21-1 is tagged as a pseudogene. This CDR3 is built from 15 residues.

The genes are TRBV28 and TRBJ1-1; 7 nucleotides align to TRBD1. J was trimmed by 2 bases and V by 8 bases; bases with no gene match: 8. There are 14 residues in the CDR3. Looked up from germline, CDR1 is MDHEN and CDR2 is SYDVKM. The CDR3 sequence is CASGLGTDNTEAFF. DNA for the CDR3: TGTGCCAGCGGCCTTGGGACAGACAACACTGAAGCTTTCTTT.

CDR3 coding DNA: TGTGCCAGCAGCCGAGGGACAGCTAACACTGAAGCTTTCTTT. Translation: CASSRGTANTEAFF. The V gene is TRBV3-1 (or the pseudogene TRBV3-2), the J gene TRBJ1-1, with 7 nucleotides matching TRBD1. This CDR3 region has 14 residues. With V trimmed by 4 bases and J by 2 bases, 4 bases remained unmatched. Germline lookup yields CDR1 LGHDT and CDR2 YNNKEL (reference sequence).

The gene calls are TRBV6-5 and TRBJ2-4; 7 nucleotides align to TRBD1. CDR1 and CDR2 (germline): MNHEY, SVGAGI. Germline trimming cut 5 bases from V and 7 bases from J; bases unmatched to any gene: 5. This CDR3 has 13 amino acids. CDR3 region: CASSRQGSNIQYF. As DNA, the CDR3 is TGTGCCAGCAGTAGACAGGGTTCGAACATTCAGTACTTC.

The chain is built from TRBV18 and TRBJ1-6, with no clear D. V gave up 1 base and J gave up 6 bases, with 10 bases separating them. CDR1 and CDR2 from the germline V gene are KGHSH and LQKENI. The CDR3 covers 15 residues. CDR3 protein: CASSPRAELNSPLHF. The CDR3 DNA sequence: TGTGCCAGCTCACCACGGGCAGAACTTAATTCACCCCTCCACTTT.

This chain joins TRBV7-8 and TRBJ1-1, with 8 bases lining up with TRBD1. From germline, CDR1 is SGHVS and CDR2 FQNEAQ. The V gene end was trimmed by 7 bases and the J gene end by 5 bases; junction bases not matched to a gene: 18. The CDR3 loop spans 17 amino acids. For the CDR3, the DNA is TGTGCCAGCACCCTATGGACAGGGAAAGGGTGGGGGACTGAAGCTTTCTTT. This sequence encodes CASTLWTGKGWGTEAFF.

The chain employs TRBV11-2 and TRBJ1-3; no firm D call. V lost 2 bases to trimming and J lost 4 bases, with 9 bases between them. This CDR3 is 14 amino acids long. Germline loops: CDR1 SGHAT, CDR2 FQNNGV. CDR3 amino acids: CASSLPGYGNTIYF. The DNA of the CDR3 is TGTGCCAGCAGCTTACCCGGGTACGGAAACACCATATATTTT.

In this sample, this clone turned up a few times. J is TRBJ1-4 and V is TRBV3-1 (or the pseudogene TRBV3-2), with 7 bases matching TRBD1. The germline gives CDR1 LGHDT, CDR2 YNNKEL (reference sequence). J lost 4 bases, V lost 6 bases, and 14 bases had no gene match. This CDR3 region has 17 residues. The CDR3 reads CASSDPDRRIRNEKLFF. CDR3 bases: TGTGCCAGCAGTGACCCGGACAGGAGAATACGTAATGAAAAACTGTTTTTT.

V gene TRBV18 combines with J gene TRBJ1-1; the D gene is possibly TRBD1 (5 bases). The germline V and J ends were trimmed by 2 bases and 1 base, with 11 bases remaining between them. Germline V gene sequence: CDR1 KGHSH, CDR2 LQKENI. This CDR3 has 15 residues. The CDR3 is CASSPRQGGNTEAFF. For the CDR3, the DNA is TGTGCCAGCTCACCAAGGCAGGGCGGGAACACTGAAGCTTTCTTT.

The rearrangement uses TRBV5-5 and TRBJ1-6; TRBD1 matches 8 bases. The CDR3 totals 16 residues. CDR1 and CDR2 (germline): SGHKS, YYEKEE (reference sequence). V dropped 3 bases and J dropped 10; count of bases not matched to a gene: 12. CDR3 region: CASSSRLGGTGSPLHF. The CDR3 DNA is TGTGCCAGCAGCTCACGCCTCGGCGGGACAGGATCACCCCTCCACTTT.

This clone came up once. The V gene is TRBV5-1, the J gene TRBJ1-3; maybe TRBD1 (5 bases). The germline CDR1 and CDR2 sequences are SGHRS and YFSETQ. CDR3 length equals 17 residues. Trimming left V 4 bases short and J 0 bases short, with 17 bases between. The CDR3 region has the DNA TGCGCCAGCAGCCCAGGACACCGTTCCAGCTCTGGAAACACCATATATTTT. It encodes CASSPGHRSSSGNTIYF.

V gene TRBV19 combines with J gene TRBJ1-5; TRBD1 aligns across 7 bases. The germline CDR1 and CDR2 sequences are LNHDA and SQIVND (reference sequence). This CDR3 is built from 14 residues. The ends lost 4 bases at V and 6 bases at J; junction bases unmatched: 6. The CDR3 spells CASSTRQGPQPQHF. The CDR3 nucleotides are TGTGCCAGTAGTACAAGACAGGGACCTCAGCCCCAGCATTTT.

This sequence joins TRBV19 and TRBJ1-5, with no clear D. The CDR3 covers 14 residues. Deletions cut 2 bases from V and 0 bases from J, with 5 bases between. Germline CDR1 LNHDA, CDR2 SQIVND (reference sequence). The CDR3 spells CASSIFRSNQPQHF. The CDR3 DNA reads as TGTGCCAGTAGTATATTTCGTAGCAATCAGCCCCAGCATTTT.

The chain carries TRBV6-5 and TRBJ1-2; 7 positions match TRBD1. This CDR3 contains 12 residues. After removal of 11 bases from V and 1 base from J, the junction contained 4 bases not matched to a gene. Germline V gene lookup returns CDR1 MNHEY and CDR2 SVGAGI. Written as DNA, the CDR3 is TGTGCCGTGGGACAGATTAACTATGGCTACACCTTC. Protein product: CAVGQINYGYTF.

The CDR3 region has the DNA TGTGCCAGCAGTGACTCCGCGGATGGGACAGGGAAAACGAACTATGGCTACACCTTC. Protein product: CASSDSADGTGKTNYGYTF. The chain employs TRBV6-4 and TRBJ1-2; TRBD1 matches 9 bases. The CDR3 contains 19 residues. Germline V gene data show CDR1 as MRHNA and CDR2 as SNTAGT. V shed 0 bases and J 2 bases; nucleotides not matched to a gene: 13.

The gene calls are TRBV24-1 and TRBJ2-2; 8 bases are a match to TRBD2. Germline V gene sequence: CDR1 KGHDR, CDR2 SFDVKD. V was pared by 1 base and J by 5 bases, with 5 bases of the junction left unmatched. The CDR3 loop spans 16 amino acids. The CDR3 DNA is TGTGCCACCAGTGATTTTAGAGCGGGAGTAACCGGGGAGCTGTTTTTT. It encodes CATSDFRAGVTGELFF.

This chain uses TRBV11-2 with TRBJ1-6, with a possible D match to TRBD1 (5 bases). There are 13 residues in the CDR3. Germline V gene data show CDR1 as SGHAT and CDR2 as FQNNGV. V gave up 4 bases and J gave up 9 bases, with 10 bases separating them. The CDR3 nucleotides are TGTGCCAGCAGCTCCGCCAGGGCTTCACCCCTCCACTTT. It translates to CASSSARASPLHF.